The 28 T cell receptor beta chains presented below share a single source sample, sequenced in a study of T cell changes during pregnancy in multiple sclerosis. Clones were sequenced by immunoSEQ multiplex PCR, and TCRdb holds only the in-frame ones, with some missing. The sample holds about 40,000 clones, roughly 87% seen once. Material: CD4+ T cells from peripheral blood mononuclear cells, obtained after pregnancy. These TCRs come from a female donor with multiple sclerosis, enrolled in a pregnancy study.

The chain has TRBV29-1 and TRBJ2-3; D not certain. V was cut by 4 bases and J by 3 bases, with 14 bases left in between. CDR3 length equals 14 residues. The germline V gene has CDR1 SQVTM and CDR2 ANQGSEA. CDR3 amino acids: CSVVLDGMTDTQYF. The CDR3 coding sequence is TGCAGCGTTGTGCTAGACGGCATGACAGATACGCAGTATTTT.

This chain's CDR3 is CASSQNSYEQYF. CDR3 coding DNA: TGTGCCAGCAGTCAAAATTCCTACGAGCAGTACTTC. This chain links TRBV6-5 with TRBJ2-7; D remains ambiguous. V was shortened by 5 bases and J by 1 base, with 6 bases between the two germline ends. CDR3 length: 12 residues. Germline CDR1 and CDR2: MNHEY and SVGAGI.

The rearrangement uses TRBV19 and TRBJ2-7, with 10 bases identical to TRBD1. Germline CDR1 LNHDA, CDR2 SQIVND (reference sequence). The CDR3 length is 15 residues. V lost 6 bases, J lost 4 bases, and 9 bases stayed unmatched. As DNA, the CDR3 is TGTGCCAGTAGCAGACAACCGGGACAGGGGTACGAGCAGTACTTC. It is translated as CASSRQPGQGYEQYF.

This chain joins TRBV18 and TRBJ2-3; D remains ambiguous. Trimming shortened V by 2 bases and J by 2 bases, and 14 bases separated the two germline ends. CDR1 and CDR2 from the germline V gene are KGHSH and LQKENI. The length of the CDR3 is 16 residues. CDR3 loop: CASSPAPPKLTDTQYF. The CDR3 DNA reads as TGTGCCAGCTCACCAGCTCCTCCAAAGCTCACAGATACGCAGTATTTT.

The chain employs TRBV11-2 and TRBJ2-1, with TRBD1 as a possible D gene (5 bases). Germline loops: CDR1 SGHAT, CDR2 FQNNGV. The V end lost 5 bases, the J end lost 5 bases, and 22 bases lay between the germline ends. This CDR3 is built from 17 residues. The CDR3 DNA follows: TGTGCCAGCAGCCCCGCCCACCCCAGCCCCAGGGACAATGAGCAGTTCTTC. It translates to CASSPAHPSPRDNEQFF. Drawing the rest from reference TRBV11-2 and TRBJ2-1, the complete variable domain is EAGVAQSPRYKIIEKRQSVAFWCNPISGHATLYWYQQILGQGPKLLIQFQNNGVVDDSQLPKDRFSAERLKGVDSTLKIQPAKLEDSAVYLCASSPAHPSPRDNEQFFGPGTRLTVL.

V is TRBV5-5 and J is TRBJ1-1; 8 nucleotides match TRBD1. The CDR3 extends over 18 amino acids. With V trimmed by 1 base and J by 6 bases, 17 bases remained unmatched. Germline V gene data show CDR1 as SGHKS and CDR2 as YYEKEE (reference sequence). CDR3: CASSLRDTGQARVSEAFF. CDR3 coding DNA: TGTGCCAGCAGCTTGAGGGATACGGGACAGGCTAGGGTTTCTGAAGCTTTCTTT. The entire variable domain, with the rest obtained from reference TRBV5-5 and TRBJ1-1, is as follows: DAGVTQSPTHLIKTRGQQVTLRCSPISGHKSVSWYQQVLGQGPQFIFQYYEKEERGRGNFPDRFSARQFPNYSSELNVNALLLGDSALYLCASSLRDTGQARVSEAFFGQGTRLTVV.

CDR3 residues: CASSLGLIQETQYF. As DNA, the CDR3 is TGTGCCAGCAGCTTAGGGCTGATACAAGAGACCCAGTACTTC. The V and J genes are TRBV11-2 and TRBJ2-5; no firm D call. Germline V gene sequence: CDR1 SGHAT, CDR2 FQNNGV. The V end lost 1 base, the J end lost 2 bases, and 8 bases lay between the germline ends. There are 14 residues in the CDR3.

This chain joins TRBV25-1 and TRBJ1-2; 11 bases are a match to TRBD1. The CDR3 spans 12 residues. Trimming cost V 6 bases and J 11 bases; bases outside gene matches: 5. CDR1 is MGHDK, CDR2 SYGVNS, per germline. CDR3 amino acids: CASSGGTGGYTF. The CDR3 coding sequence is TGTGCCAGCAGCGGAGGGACAGGGGGATACACCTTC.

As DNA, the CDR3 is TGTGCCAGCAGCCCACTATCGACAGGGTTGTTGGTGGAGTATGGCTACACCTTC. It encodes CASSPLSTGLLVEYGYTF. V gene TRBV9 combines with J gene TRBJ1-2, with TRBD1 identical over 7 bases. Germline V gene sequence: CDR1 SGDLS, CDR2 YYNGEE. The CDR3 is made up of 18 amino acids. Unmatched junction bases numbered 20, after V lost 4 bases and J lost 5 bases.

The rearrangement joins TRBV18 to TRBJ2-5, with D possibly matching TRBD1 (6 bases). Trimming pared 3 bases from V and 5 bases from J, leaving 10 bases between. The germline V gene has CDR1 KGHSH and CDR2 LQKENI. This CDR3 is 13 amino acids long. CDR3 nucleotides: TGTGCCAGCTCACCCCAGGGGAAGGAGACCCAGTACTTC. Translation gives CASSPQGKETQYF.

The chain uses TRBV4-3 and TRBJ2-1, with 12 positions matching TRBD2. Germline lookup yields CDR1 LGHNA and CDR2 YSLEER. CDR3 size: 21 residues. V lost 0 bases, J lost 1 base, and 13 bases stayed unmatched. The CDR3 DNA is TGCGCCAGCAGCCAAGATCTCCTAGCGGGAGGGACGGTCGGGTCCTACAATGAGCAGTTCTTC. As protein: CASSQDLLAGGTVGSYNEQFF.

This sequence joins TRBV28 and TRBJ2-5, with 7 bases fitting TRBD1. V was clipped by 6 bases and J by 5 bases; unmatched bases: 6. The CDR3 sequence is 13 residues long. Looked up from germline, CDR1 is MDHEN and CDR2 is SYDVKM. CDR3 in amino acids: CASREGAEETQYF. CDR3 nucleotide sequence: TGTGCCAGCAGAGAGGGGGCGGAGGAGACCCAGTACTTC.

This rearrangement joins TRBV28 to TRBJ1-2, with a tentative D call TRBD1 (5 bases). This CDR3 contains 14 residues. The V and J ends lost 6 bases and 0 bases respectively, with 11 bases between them. Germline V CDR1 and CDR2: MDHEN, SYDVKM. This CDR3 reads CASSGTKANYGYTF. The CDR3 DNA reads TGTGCCAGCAGCGGGACTAAAGCTAACTATGGCTACACCTTC.

V and J are TRBV19 and TRBJ2-7; the D gene is possibly TRBD2 (5 bases). V was clipped by 1 base and J by 2 bases, with 12 bases between them. The CDR3 is made up of 15 amino acids. CDR1 and CDR2 from the germline V gene are LNHDA and SQIVND (reference sequence). CDR3 sequence (DNA): TGTGCCAGTAGTATAGCGGTCCGGGGTACCTACGAGCAGTACTTC. Translated, it gives CASSIAVRGTYEQYF. Based on the CDR3 plus reference TRBV19 and TRBJ2-7, the full variable domain is DGGITQSPKYLFRKEGQNVTLSCEQNLNHDAMYWYRQDPGQGLRLIYYSQIVNDFQKGDIAEGYSVSREKKESFPLTVTSAQKNPTAFYLCASSIAVRGTYEQYFGPGTRLTVT.

The chain employs TRBV19 and TRBJ1-2; TRBD1 aligns across 9 bases. V shed 5 bases, J shed 8 bases, and the junction held 6 bases outside the gene matches. The CDR3 extends over 13 amino acids. The germline V gene has CDR1 LNHDA and CDR2 SQIVND (reference sequence). The CDR3, as DNA: TGTGCCAGTAGTCTATGGACAGGGGAAGGCTACACCTTC. Translating it yields CASSLWTGEGYTF.

This clone appeared once. The CDR3 sequence is CASRTGIEQYF. The DNA for the CDR3 is TGTGCCAGCAGAACAGGGATCGAGCAGTACTTC. This rearrangement joins TRBV2 to TRBJ2-7, with D possibly matching TRBD1 (6 bases). The CDR3 runs to 11 residues. V was pared by 6 bases and J by 6 bases, with 9 bases between. CDR1 SNHLY and CDR2 FYNNEI come from the germline V gene. Looking up the rest from reference TRBV2 and TRBJ2-7 gives the full variable domain: EPEVTQTPSHQVTQMGQEVILRCVPISNHLYFYWYRQILGQKVEFLVSFYNNEISEKSEIFDDQFSVERPDGSNFTLKIRSTKLEDSAMYFCASRTGIEQYFGPGTRLTVT.

V and J are TRBV5-5 and TRBJ2-1, with a tentative D call TRBD1 (5 bases). Germline V gene sequence: CDR1 SGHKS, CDR2 YYEKEE (reference sequence). V was cut by 6 bases and J by 4 bases, with 11 bases left in between. CDR3 length: 13 residues. The CDR3 nucleotides are TGTGCCAGCAAGGGCAGGGATTACAATGAGCAGTTCTTC. Protein sequence: CASKGRDYNEQFF.

The genes are TRBV6-4 and TRBJ2-3, with 11 bases lining up with TRBD1. V lost 5 bases, J lost 5 bases, and 6 bases stayed unmatched. CDR3 length: 15 residues. The germline V gene has CDR1 MRHNA and CDR2 SNTAGT. CDR3 nucleotide sequence: TGTGCCAGCAGTACCGGACAGGGGGCCGGAGATACGCAGTATTTT. As protein: CASSTGQGAGDTQYF.

This sequence joins TRBV9 and TRBJ1-2; D not resolved. V was trimmed by 0 bases and J by 4 bases, leaving 7 bases between them. This CDR3 region has 13 residues. Germline CDR1 is SGDLS and CDR2 is YYNGEE. CDR3: CASSVEAFYGYTF. The CDR3 nucleotides read TGTGCCAGCAGCGTAGAAGCTTTCTATGGCTACACCTTC.

In its sample, this clone was seen a few times. V and J are TRBV25-1 and TRBJ1-6, with D unclear. Germline loops: CDR1 MGHDK, CDR2 SYGVNS. V gave up 1 base and J gave up 7 bases, with 11 bases separating them. The CDR3 has 15 residues. The CDR3 region is CASSESVTTNSPLHF. In DNA form, the CDR3 reads TGTGCCAGCAGTGAATCTGTCACCACAAATTCACCCCTCCACTTT.

DNA for the CDR3: TGTGCCAGCAGTGACAGGGGCATGTACCAAGAGACCCAGTACTTC. This sequence encodes CASSDRGMYQETQYF. The chain recombines TRBV6-1 with TRBJ2-5, with a tentative D call TRBD1 (6 bases). The V end lost 3 bases, the J end lost 0 bases, and 11 bases lay between the germline ends. Germline V lookup: CDR1 MNHNS, CDR2 SASEGT. The CDR3 is 15 amino acids.

The chain recombines TRBV6-4 with TRBJ2-2; perhaps TRBD2 as D (6 bases). This CDR3 has 14 residues. Deletions cut 4 bases from V and 6 bases from J, with 12 bases between. Germline-derived CDR1 and CDR2 are MRHNA and SNTAGT. CDR3 DNA sequence: TGTGCCAGCAGTGTAACGGGAGATCCCGGGGAGCTGTTTTTT. Amino acids: CASSVTGDPGELFF.

The chain links TRBV5-1 to TRBJ2-5; the D gene is possibly TRBD1 (5 bases). The germline gives CDR1 SGHRS, CDR2 YFSETQ. V gave up 2 bases and J gave up 3 bases, with 8 bases separating them. CDR3 length: 13 residues. The CDR3 DNA is TGCGCCAGCAGCTTTCAAGGGGAAGAGACCCAGTACTTC. Its protein product is CASSFQGEETQYF.

DNA of the CDR3: TGTGCCAGCAGCCTCCCCCCGGACAGTAACTATGGCTACACCTTC. Translation gives CASSLPPDSNYGYTF. This chain connects TRBV5-4 to TRBJ1-2; the D gene is possibly TRBD1 (6 bases). Germline V gene sequence: CDR1 SGHNT, CDR2 YYREEE (reference sequence). Trimming stripped 4 bases from V and 1 base from J, with 14 bases between. This CDR3 has 15 residues.

The chain recombines TRBV6-6 with TRBJ2-7, with 7 positions matching TRBD2. CDR3 length equals 15 residues. Germline-derived CDR1 and CDR2 are MNHNY and SVGAGI (reference sequence). Trimming took 4 bases from V and 2 from J; bases not matched to a gene: 8. The CDR3 sequence: CASSSEGGLPYEQYF. The CDR3 nucleotides read TGTGCCAGCAGTTCAGAGGGAGGGTTACCCTACGAGCAGTACTTC.

V and J are TRBV2 and TRBJ2-7; 10 bases line up with TRBD2. The trim removed 3 bases at V and 6 bases at J, leaving 14 bases unmatched. The CDR3 totals 17 residues. Germline V gene data show CDR1 as SNHLY and CDR2 as FYNNEI. CDR3 coding DNA: TGTGCCAGCAGTGAGCCCATTCTAGCGGGAGTGGGACGCGAGCAGTACTTC. This gives the protein CASSEPILAGVGREQYF.

This chain uses TRBV27 with TRBJ2-7; 13 positions match TRBD2. V shed 3 bases, J shed 1 base, and the junction held 15 bases outside the gene matches. Germline-derived CDR1 and CDR2 are MNHEY and SMNVEV (reference sequence). The CDR3 consists of 20 residues. This CDR3 is CASSFLTPGLAGSTSYEQYF. CDR3 bases: TGTGCCAGCAGTTTCTTAACCCCGGGACTAGCGGGATCCACTTCCTACGAGCAGTACTTC.

This chain connects TRBV30 to TRBJ1-3, with 10 bases identical to TRBD1. CDR1 is GTSNPN and CDR2 is SVGIG in the germline V gene (reference sequence). CDR3 length: 16 amino acids. Germline trimming cut 2 bases from V and 7 bases from J; bases unmatched to any gene: 11. CDR3 in amino acids: CAWSFSLPGQGNTIYF. Here the CDR3 DNA reads TGTGCCTGGAGTTTCTCATTACCGGGACAGGGGAACACCATATATTTT. Complete variable domain (other parts from reference TRBV30 and TRBJ1-3): SQTIHQWPATLVQPVGSPLSLECTVEGTSNPNLYWYRQAAGRGLQLLFYSVGIGQISSEVPQNLSASRPQDRQFILSSKKLLLSDSGFYLCAWSFSLPGQGNTIYFGEGSWLTVV.